These 8 T cell receptor beta chains were all obtained from the same sample, sequenced in a study of graft-versus-host responses after intestinal transplantation. Processed graft tissue released its intraepithelial and lamina propria lymphocytes. TCRdb keeps only in-frame clones here, not all; method: immunoSEQ multiplex PCR. The table lists fewer than 15,000 clones, roughly 68% of them singletons. Sequenced material: ileum tissue, taken around 720 days after intestinal transplantation. Every receptor here comes from a human patient who received an intestinal transplant, so some T cells may come from the graft donor.

The genes are TRBV29-1 and TRBJ2-5; D is unresolved. The J call may be wrong; the DNA end is better matched by TRBJ2-7. The CDR3 runs 12 residues. Germline CDR1 reads SQVTM; CDR2 reads ANQGSEA. CDR3 residues: CSVGLSVYEQYF. As DNA, the CDR3 is TGCAGCGTGGGCCTCAGCGTCTACGAGCAGTACTTC.

A single count supports this clone. The rearrangement joins TRBV15 to TRBJ2-5; 11 bases map to TRBD2. The CDR3 has 17 amino acids. Germline CDR1 and CDR2: LNHNV and YYDKDF (reference sequence). Trimming at V came to 0 bases and at J to 2 bases, leaving 5 bases not matched to a gene. The CDR3: CATSRDSLAGGQETQYF. The CDR3 nucleotides read TGTGCCACCAGCAGAGATAGTCTAGCGGGAGGTCAAGAGACCCAGTACTTC. Filled out from reference TRBV15 and TRBJ2-5, the complete variable domain reads DAMVIQNPRYQVTQFGKPVTLSCSQTLNHNVMYWYQQKSSQAPKLLFHYYDKDFNNEADTPDNFQSRRPNTSFCFLDIRSPGLGDTAMYLCATSRDSLAGGQETQYFGPGTRLLVL.

This clone has only a few counts. The chain uses TRBV5-1 and TRBJ1-3, with TRBD1 matching over 7 bases. The CDR3 covers 16 residues. Germline V gene data show CDR1 as SGHRS and CDR2 as YFSETQ. V lost 0 bases, J lost 0 bases, and 3 bases stayed unmatched. As DNA, the CDR3 is TGCGCCAGCAGCTTGGGGACAGGTTTCTCTGGAAACACCATATATTTT. Its protein is CASSLGTGFSGNTIYF. The variable domain in full, completed from reference TRBV5-1 and TRBJ1-3, reads KAGVTQTPRYLIKTRGQQVTLSCSPISGHRSVSWYQQTPGQGLQFLFEYFSETQRNKGNFPGRFSGRQFSNSRSEMNVSTLELGDSALYLCASSLGTGFSGNTIYFGEGSWLTVV.

V usage is TRBV19 and J usage is TRBJ1-5; no firm D call. The CDR3 is 14 amino acids. The V gene lost 2 bases and the J gene lost 4 bases, with 9 bases spanning the gap. CDR1 is LNHDA, CDR2 SQIVND, per germline (reference sequence). This CDR3 is CASSILQVNQPQHF. CDR3 DNA sequence: TGTGCCAGTAGTATACTCCAGGTTAATCAGCCCCAGCATTTT.

About this clone itself: The sample has other DNA sequences that encode this CDR3 too. The CDR3 loop is CASSLGRWSGVYNEQFF. CDR3 coding DNA: TGTGCCAGCAGCTTAGGGCGGTGGAGCGGGGTTTACAATGAGCAGTTCTTC. The chain employs TRBV7-8 and TRBJ2-1; 7 nucleotides agree with TRBD2. This CDR3 is built from 17 residues. Germline V CDR1 and CDR2: SGHVS, FQNEAQ. With 1 base clipped from V and 4 bases from J, the junction kept 10 bases outside the gene matches.

This clone was found a few times. Likely a read error: the CDR3 ends without its conserved phenylalanine or tryptophan. The V gene is TRBV13, the J gene TRBJ1-1; D possibly corresponds to TRBD1 (5 bases). The CDR3 length is 13 residues. V lost 5 bases and J lost 8, with 15 bases in between. Germline V gene data show CDR1 as PRHDT and CDR2 as FYEKMQ (reference sequence). The CDR3 reads CASSHTDSPEAFL. CDR3 coding DNA: TGTGCCAGCAGCCATACCGACAGCCCCGAAGCTTTCCTT.

The chain links TRBV14 to TRBJ1-2; 9 bases are a match to TRBD1. The CDR3 totals 13 residues. Trimming took 4 bases from V and 3 from J; bases not matched to a gene: 0. Germline CDR1 and CDR2: SGHDN and FVKESK. The CDR3 here is CASSRTGDYGYTF. In nucleotides, the CDR3 is TGTGCCAGCAGCCGGACAGGGGACTATGGCTACACCTTC.

V is TRBV29-1 and J is TRBJ2-5; 8 bases agree with TRBD1. The J segment lost 3 bases and the V segment lost 2 bases, leaving 2 bases of the junction unmatched. The CDR3 is 13 amino acids. Per the germline V gene, CDR1 is SQVTM and CDR2 is ANQGSEA. The CDR3 DNA reads as TGCAGCGTTGAAAGGACAGGGAAAGAGACCCAGTACTTC. It yields the protein CSVERTGKETQYF.